This T cell receptor beta chain is drawn from a study of early stage breast cancer tumors. Regarding the study as a whole: Commonly generated sequences made up most enriched TCRB sequences shared between patients.

The table came from immunoSEQ multiplex PCR; TCRdb's copy has only in-frame clones and leaves some out. Of tens of thousands of clones listed, 65% to 75% are singletons. Notes on this clone: Its antigen is not known.

The CDR3 has 18 amino acids. Germline V lookup: CDR1 MGHDK, CDR2 SYGVNS. The ends lost 3 bases at V and 2 bases at J; junction bases unmatched: 12. The sequencing sample was made of blood. The V and J genes are TRBV25-1 and TRBJ1-5; TRBD1 matches 8 bases. This TCR derives from a person aged 45-60 years with breast cancer. CDR3 DNA sequence: TGTGCCAGCAGTGATGGGACAGGTTCTTTGATAGGCAATCAGCCCCAGCATTTT. Its protein is CASSDGTGSLIGNQPQHF.